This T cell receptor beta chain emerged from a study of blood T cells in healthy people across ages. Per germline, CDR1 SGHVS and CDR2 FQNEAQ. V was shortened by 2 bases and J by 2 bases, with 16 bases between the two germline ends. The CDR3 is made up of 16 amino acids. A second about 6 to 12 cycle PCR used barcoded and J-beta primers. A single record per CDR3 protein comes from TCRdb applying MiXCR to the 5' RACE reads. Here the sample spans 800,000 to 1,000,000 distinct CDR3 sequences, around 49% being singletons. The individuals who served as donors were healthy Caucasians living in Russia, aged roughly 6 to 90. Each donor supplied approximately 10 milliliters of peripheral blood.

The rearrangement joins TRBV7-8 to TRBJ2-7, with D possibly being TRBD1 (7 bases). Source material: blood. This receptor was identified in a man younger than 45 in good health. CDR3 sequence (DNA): TGTGCCAGCAGCTTATATTTGCGGGACAGCGCCTACGAGCAGTACTTC. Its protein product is CASSLYLRDSAYEQYF.